The 9 T cell receptor beta chains below all came from one sample that was sequenced in a study of blood T cell repertoires in COVID-19. The repertoire was sequenced with immunoSEQ multiplex PCR; TCRdb's copy has only in-frame clones and lacks some. This table holds about 240,000 clones, roughly four fifths found once. Sequencing was carried out using peripheral blood. These receptors came from a woman in her sixties with active or convalescent COVID-19.

This clone was detected only once. The CDR3: CASSQDQGTETYEQYF. The DNA of the CDR3 is TGTGCCAGCAGCCAAGATCAGGGGACCGAAACCTACGAGCAGTACTTC. The chain links TRBV14 to TRBJ2-7; tentatively, D is TRBD1 (6 bases). Trimming removed 0 bases at V and 2 bases at J, with 14 bases between. The germline gives CDR1 SGHDN, CDR2 FVKESK. CDR3 size: 16 residues.

The chain combines TRBV28 with TRBJ1-3, with no clear D. V was trimmed by 2 bases and J by 5 bases, leaving 4 bases between them. The CDR3 is made up of 12 amino acids. From germline, CDR1 is MDHEN and CDR2 SYDVKM. The CDR3 DNA reads as TGTGCCAGCAGTTTACGTAGAAACACCATATATTTT. This encodes CASSLRRNTIYF.

The rearrangement links TRBV6-5 to TRBJ2-7; a possible D gene is TRBD1 (6 bases). The CDR3 runs 14 residues. CDR1 is MNHEY and CDR2 is SVGAGI in the germline V gene. The V end was cut by 10 bases, the J end by 1 base, with 17 bases between. The CDR3 DNA is TGTGCCACCGAACGCCCGACAGGATCCTACGAGCAGTACTTC. It specifies CATERPTGSYEQYF.

The sample holds one count of this clone. V and J are TRBV7-9 and TRBJ1-2, with D possibly being TRBD1 (5 bases). The V end lost 1 base, the J end lost 6 bases, and 12 bases lay between the germline ends. Germline V CDR1 and CDR2: SEHNR, FQNEAQ (reference sequence). This CDR3 region has 14 residues. The CDR3 coding sequence is TGTGCCAGCAGCTTAGATCAGGGCGGCAATGGCTACACCTTC. Protein sequence: CASSLDQGGNGYTF.

This clone was recorded once. The chain combines TRBV5-1 with TRBJ1-3, with 7 positions matching TRBD1. Germline lookup yields CDR1 SGHRS and CDR2 YFSETQ. The CDR3 contains 17 residues. V gave up 1 base and J gave up 0 bases; unmatched junction bases: 7. In nucleotides, the CDR3 is TGCGCCAGCAGCTTGTTGGGACAGCTAAACTCTGGAAACACCATATATTTT. Translation gives CASSLLGQLNSGNTIYF.

The CDR3 sequence: CASSMAAGNTIYF. The CDR3 DNA is TGTGCCAGTAGTATGGCGGCTGGAAACACCATATATTTT. This chain connects TRBV19 to TRBJ1-3, with D unclear. V gave up 3 bases and J gave up 2 bases, with 5 bases separating them. CDR3 length equals 13 residues. CDR1 is LNHDA and CDR2 is SQIVND in the germline V gene (reference sequence).

The chain joins TRBV7-2 to TRBJ1-1; tentative D call: TRBD1 (5 bases). V lost 4 bases and J 5 bases, leaving 11 bases between the germline ends. Germline assignment: CDR1 SGHTA and CDR2 FQGNSA. This CDR3 comprises 13 residues. Here the CDR3 DNA reads TGTGCCAGCAGCTACGGTAGGGGAACTGAAGCTTTCTTT. Encoded protein: CASSYGRGTEAFF.

This chain connects TRBV25-1 to TRBJ1-3; maybe TRBD1 (6 bases). The germline V and J ends were trimmed by 0 bases and 2 bases, with 11 bases remaining between them. The CDR3 spans 16 residues. Germline CDR1 reads MGHDK; CDR2 reads SYGVNS. Here the CDR3 DNA reads TGTGCCAGCAGTGAATACGTCGACAGGACTGGAAACACCATATATTTT. It encodes CASSEYVDRTGNTIYF.

Note on this clone: The sample carries other DNA sequences with the same CDR3. The chain is built from TRBV5-1 and TRBJ2-3, with TRBD1 matching over 8 bases. CDR3 length equals 14 residues. CDR1 SGHRS and CDR2 YFSETQ come from the germline V gene. Trimming cost V 2 bases and J 1 base; bases outside gene matches: 0. The CDR3 coding sequence is TGCGCCAGCAGCTTACAGGGGGGCACAGATACGCAGTATTTT. Protein product: CASSLQGGTDTQYF.